This is a list of T cell receptor beta chains from one sample in a study of immune evolution from preneoplasia to lung adenocarcinoma. The protocol was immunoSEQ multiplex PCR, while the TCRdb copy is restricted to in-frame clones and leaves out a portion. The sample yields under 3,500 clones, about four fifths seen once. Sequenced sample: FFPE adjacent normal lung tissue. The source is a person aged 55-80 years with lung adenocarcinoma. Each CDR3 is given without its conserved first and last residue.

>TRBJ2-3|TRBV27
ASSLDGDTQY
>TRBJ1-5|TRBV11-1
ASSFGAGIQPQH
>TRBJ1-2|TRBV5-6
ASSLGQDFYGYT
>TRBJ2-7|TRBV1
TSTNPPGEQY
>TRBJ2-1|TRBV19
ASAKTGAPPVDEQF
>TRBJ1-2|TRBV30
AWSQALGRDPFVYGYT
>TRBJ1-1|TRBV6-1
ASSLEATEAF
>TRBJ2-1|TRBV7-8
ASSLTAGSYNEQF
>TRBJ1-1|TRBV18
ASSPGQGRTEAF
>TRBJ2-1|TRBV18
ASSLGGPGSEQF